A selection of T cell receptor beta chains follows, all from one sample in a study of shared clonotypes between healthy human individuals. Sequenced by immunoSEQ multiplex PCR; TCRdb stores in-frame clones only, minus some. The sample holds 2 million to 2.5 million clones, 92% seen once. The sample consisted of naive CD4+ T cells from PBMCs. These receptors were collected from a man between 18 and 35 years old in good health. Some clones in this sample may be carry-over from other donors' samples. The CDR3 runs from the conserved cysteine through the conserved F or W. The order of the fields is clone size, V gene, CDR3 protein. Only some rows state a clone size, as once, few, many or a class for expanded clones.

abundance: once
v_gene: TRBV5-1
CDR3aa: CASSLTNEKLFF

abundance: .
v_gene: TRBV19
CDR3aa: CATSVGGTNTGELFF

abundance: .
v_gene: TRBV11-2
CDR3aa: CASIPDRATYEQYF

abundance: .
v_gene: TRBV25-1
CDR3aa: CASSGRLAGGYEQYF

abundance: .
v_gene: TRBV19
CDR3aa: CASSALAVQETQYF

abundance: .
v_gene: TRBV5-1
CDR3aa: CASSLGVPQETQYF

abundance: .
v_gene: TRBV11-2
CDR3aa: CASSQGLAGADTQYF

abundance: few
v_gene: TRBV11-2
CDR3aa: CASSLVADSGNTIYF

abundance: .
v_gene: TRBV7-9
CDR3aa: CASSFETAHEQYF

abundance: .
v_gene: TRBV19
CDR3aa: CASAQGSGANVLTF

abundance: once
v_gene: TRBV5-1
CDR3aa: CASSFRSQGNTEAFF

abundance: .
v_gene: TRBV7-2
CDR3aa: CASSRQGASYEQYF

abundance: .
v_gene: TRBV9
CDR3aa: CASSAKRTSGQETQYF

abundance: .
v_gene: TRBV7-2
CDR3aa: CASSLSRGYEKLFF

abundance: .
v_gene: TRBV27
CDR3aa: CASSFAGRTQYF

abundance: once
v_gene: TRBV18
CDR3aa: CASSPPTSGKGYEQYF

abundance: .
v_gene: TRBV19
CDR3aa: CASSKSAGGMNTEAFF

abundance: .
v_gene: TRBV15
CDR3aa: CATSSVGGQETQYF

abundance: .
v_gene: TRBV5-1
CDR3aa: CASSYLEDSTDTQYF

abundance: .
v_gene: TRBV9
CDR3aa: CASSLSPRNTEAFF

abundance: .
v_gene: TRBV7-3
CDR3aa: CASSATRADTQYF

abundance: .
v_gene: TRBV7-9
CDR3aa: CASSFYPGWQQPNQPQHF

abundance: .
v_gene: TRBV11-1
CDR3aa: CASSGRTAEAFF

abundance: once
v_gene: TRBV19
CDR3aa: CASSTPSTGVEKLFF

abundance: .
v_gene: TRBV18
CDR3aa: CASSPSSSNQPQHF

abundance: .
v_gene: TRBV28
CDR3aa: CASSLGGRGEQYF

abundance: once
v_gene: TRBV6-6
CDR3aa: CASSPQGFPYEQYF

abundance: .
v_gene: TRBV27
CDR3aa: CASSPWDRFSTGELFF

abundance: .
v_gene: TRBV5-1
CDR3aa: CASSPETTNTGELFF

abundance: .
v_gene: TRBV5-1
CDR3aa: CASSEGQVVNEQYF

abundance: .
v_gene: TRBV6-8
CDR3aa: CASSYADSYYGYTF

abundance: .
v_gene: TRBV28
CDR3aa: CASSFGGAYGYTF

abundance: .
v_gene: TRBV7-9
CDR3aa: CASSPGTGGTDTQYF

abundance: .
v_gene: TRBV6-5
CDR3aa: CASSYTGTSGRHEQFF

abundance: few
v_gene: TRBV11-2
CDR3aa: CASSSTANTEAFF

abundance: .
v_gene: TRBV6-5
CDR3aa: CASSSARGALREAFF

abundance: .
v_gene: TRBV18
CDR3aa: CASSPSGTDTQYF

abundance: .
v_gene: TRBV28
CDR3aa: CASSFNAGFAEAFF

abundance: .
v_gene: TRBV5-4
CDR3aa: CASSLVPLVVANYEQYF

abundance: .
v_gene: TRBV5-5
CDR3aa: CASSLGHIMNTEAFF

abundance: once
v_gene: TRBV6-1
CDR3aa: CASSEGFRPNQPQHF

abundance: .
v_gene: TRBV28
CDR3aa: CASSFGYSPSSYEQYF

abundance: .
v_gene: TRBV7-6
CDR3aa: CASSLGPGSFNGLFF

abundance: .
v_gene: TRBV4-1
CDR3aa: CASRPGLAGNTGELFF

abundance: .
v_gene: TRBV28
CDR3aa: CASSSPLGTSFVNEQFF

abundance: .
v_gene: TRBV5-6
CDR3aa: CASSLAGPNGYTF

abundance: .
v_gene: TRBV7-3
CDR3aa: CASSLLLRTDTQYF

abundance: .
v_gene: TRBV9
CDR3aa: CASSRDLGRTDTQYF